This T cell receptor (beta chain) came from a study of spatial heterogeneity in lung cancer. With V trimmed by 3 bases and J by 6 bases, 7 bases remained unmatched. Germline V gene sequence: CDR1 DFQATT, CDR2 SNEGSKA (reference sequence). The CDR3 is made up of 15 amino acids. Each TCR cDNA molecule carried a unique molecular identifier. From the 5' RACE reads, TCRdb called clonotypes with MiXCR, one entry per CDR3 protein. The top ten clones hold roughly 15% of a sample with around 66,000 distinct CDR3 sequences, approximately 6.3% of them seen once. This clonotype appeared a few times. Time point meaning: sample taken at primary tumor resection. The cohort: over 70 early-stage, untreated non-small cell lung cancer patients. Tumor, nontumor lung or frozen PBMC supplied whole RNA that was sequenced unsorted.

The chain joins TRBV20-1 to TRBJ1-4, with 10 nucleotides matching TRBD1. This receptor was identified in a female donor with early-stage non-small cell lung cancer. The material sequenced was PBMCs, taken at surgery. The CDR3 here is CSASRVTGGHEKLFF. The CDR3 DNA reads TGCAGTGCTAGCAGGGTGACAGGGGGCCATGAAAAACTGTTTTTT.